The TCR beta chain under discussion was sequenced for a study of T cells in localized non-small cell lung cancer (dated by TCRdb to between 2020 and 2021). Study-wide context: Comparing tumors with uninvolved tumor-adjacent lungs, the study looked at the T cell repertoires of 200 to 250 patients with early-stage NSCLC. A mean age of around 66 years was recorded for the NSCLC patients, of whom around 140 were male and 90 to 110 were female. The cohort was made up of roughly 250 treatment-naive NSCLC patients whose localized lung tumors had been resected. General conclusions and limits of the study: Because multi-region tumor sequencing was not performed, intratumor heterogeneity could not be ruled out. A median of approximately 50 of the top 100 tumor clones turned up in the paired uninvolved adjacent lung, and 25 to 30 of those clones also ranked among the top 100 of that same adjacent lung. Because of the exploratory design, TCR variables were selected using unadjusted p-values without false-discovery rate correction. Higher T cell density in blood was associated with longer overall survival, whereas higher clonality in adjacent lung was associated with shorter survival. Uninvolved tumor-adjacent lung showed the highest T cell clonality, higher than tumor, which suggests more focused antigenic responses in the uninvolved tumor-adjacent lung.

As encoded in the germline V gene, CDR1 is MGHRA while CDR2 is YSYEKL. Trimmed from V: 5 bases; trimmed from J: 1 base; junction bases lacking a gene match: 7. The CDR3 has 15 amino acids, counting the end cysteine and phenylalanine. The entry retains the CDR3 DNA only, 45 bases that are in frame from base 1. At diagnosis, tumor, uninvolved tumor-adjacent lung and peripheral blood were collected and then preserved as a mix of FFPE and fresh-frozen material. Blood samples were analyzed as peripheral blood mononuclear cells for TCR repertoire profiling. TCR beta CDR3 regions were sequenced from DNA using the immunoSEQ Assay. As for the authors' bioinformatics: T cell density was computed as TCR beta template counts normalized to usable DNA estimated by amplifying housekeeping genes. Richness was estimated using the preseqR package, with extrapolation to 400,000 templates for PBMC samples and to 120,000 templates for tissue samples. Clonality was calculated as one minus Pielou's evenness. Tissue-enriched TCRs were identified by differential abundance testing using productive amino-acid clonotypes, minimum total count 5 and alpha 0.1. The Jaccard Index and the Morisita Overlap Index were used to measure repertoire overlap between compartments. GLIPH clustered TCR beta CDR3s with public tetramer-defined viral CDR3s; viral motifs required at least three viral sequences plus V-gene enrichment. What TCRdb holds here is the immuneACCESS table cut down to in-frame rearrangements. Part of the clones is not present; checked against another copy, under half of the missing clones reflect an unresolved V gene, and the others are unexplained. D and trimming come from the DNA, and the V and J calls and clone size come from that table. The table for this sample lists 20,000 to 25,000 clones; about 90% of them were counted only once. Together, the top ten hold more than 6% of the sample.

Comment on this clone: It lacks a known antigen. Per-nucleotide qualities are absent, and no much larger clonotype sits a single base away.

The sequenced sample was peripheral blood, obtained before any cancer treatment. Recombination joined TRBV4-1 with TRBJ1-1; 7 bases in the middle match TRBD1. This TCR was sampled from a male donor at least 60 years old with stage I squamous cell lung carcinoma. The DNA is TGCGCCAGCAGCGGGACCGGGACAGAGAACACTGAAGCTTTCTTT. This translates into CASSGTGTENTEAFF.